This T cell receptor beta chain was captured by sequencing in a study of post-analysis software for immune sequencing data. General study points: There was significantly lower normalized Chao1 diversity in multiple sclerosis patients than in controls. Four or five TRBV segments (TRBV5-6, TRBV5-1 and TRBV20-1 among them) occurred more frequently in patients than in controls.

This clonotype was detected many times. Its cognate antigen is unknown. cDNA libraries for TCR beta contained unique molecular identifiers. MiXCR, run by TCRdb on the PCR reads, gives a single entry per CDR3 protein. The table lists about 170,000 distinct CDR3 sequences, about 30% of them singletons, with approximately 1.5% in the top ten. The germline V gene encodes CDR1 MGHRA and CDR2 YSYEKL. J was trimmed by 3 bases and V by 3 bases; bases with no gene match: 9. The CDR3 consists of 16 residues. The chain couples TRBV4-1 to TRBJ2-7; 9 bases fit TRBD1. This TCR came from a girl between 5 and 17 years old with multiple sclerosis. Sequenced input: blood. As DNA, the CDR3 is TGCGCCAGCAGCCACGTTACCGGACAGGGGCGCTACGAGCAGTACTTC. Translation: CASSHVTGQGRYEQYF.